The 18 T cell receptor beta chains in this list originate from one sample, sequenced in a study of breast tumors, draining lymph nodes, adjacent tissues. TCRdb itself ran the multiplex PCR reads through MiXCR, one entry per CDR3 protein. Of roughly 120,000 distinct CDR3 sequences in the sample, 20% were seen once. Samples came from axillary lymph nodes draining the breast cancer. Sample: axillary lymph node tissue. The receptors stem from a female donor with breast cancer. Some clones in this sample may be carry-over from other donors' samples.

The chain combines TRBV3-1 with TRBJ1-1; a possible D gene is TRBD1 (5 bases). Germline-derived CDR1 and CDR2 are LGHDT and YNNKEL (reference sequence). This CDR3 is built from 14 residues. V lost 3 bases to trimming and J lost 4 bases, with 12 bases between them. The CDR3 DNA sequence: TGTGCCAGCAGCCAGCAGGGCTTTGGCACTGAAGCTTTCTTT. Protein: CASSQQGFGTEAFF.

This clonotype was observed at least ten times. The chain links TRBV7-2 to TRBJ1-6; no firm D call. V lost 5 bases and J lost 7, with 15 bases in between. CDR1 and CDR2 from the germline V gene are SGHTA and FQGNSA. CDR3 length equals 15 residues. CDR3 coding DNA: TGTGCCAGCAGCCCCGTCCGGGGAGGGAATTCACCCCTCCACTTT. It translates to CASSPVRGGNSPLHF. Drawing the rest from reference TRBV7-2 and TRBJ1-6, the complete variable domain is GAGVSQSPSNKVTEKGKDVELRCDPISGHTALYWYRQSLGQGLEFLIYFQGNSAPDKSGLPSDRFSAERTGGSVSTLTIQRTQQEDSAVYLCASSPVRGGNSPLHFGNGTRLTVT.

The chain employs TRBV28 and TRBJ1-2; no clear D. V dropped 3 bases and J dropped 4 bases, with 15 bases sitting between them. CDR1 MDHEN and CDR2 SYDVKM come from the germline V gene. This CDR3 comprises 15 residues. The CDR3 DNA reads as TGTGCCAGCAGTTTCCGGCTTAGGACTGGCTATGGCTACACCTTC. It specifies CASSFRLRTGYGYTF.

This clonotype was recorded many times. The rearrangement links TRBV18 to TRBJ2-7; 7 nucleotides align to TRBD2. Looked up from germline, CDR1 is KGHSH and CDR2 is LQKENI. The CDR3 is made up of 13 amino acids. V shed 5 bases and J 6 bases; nucleotides not matched to a gene: 7. CDR3 coding DNA: TGTGCCAGCTCAGAAGCGGGGTTCCGCGAGCAGTACTTC. As protein: CASSEAGFREQYF.

On this clonotype itself: A much more abundant neighbour one base away suggests this may be a read error. This rearrangement joins TRBV15 to TRBJ2-7, with 8 bases matching TRBD2. Germline loops: CDR1 LNHNV, CDR2 YYDKDF (reference sequence). The CDR3 has 15 residues. The CDR3 protein is CATSREGGTRYGQYF. The CDR3 coding sequence is TGTGCCACCAGCAGAGAAGGGGGGACTAGGTACGGGCAGTACTTC.

There are many counts of this clonotype. The rearrangement joins TRBV2 to TRBJ1-5; TRBD1 aligns across 12 bases. The CDR3 has 14 residues. Looked up from germline, CDR1 is SNHLY and CDR2 is FYNNEI. The J segment lost 7 bases and the V segment lost 6 bases, leaving 4 bases of the junction unmatched. This CDR3 reads CASSGTGGVQPQHF. The CDR3 DNA reads as TGTGCCAGCAGCGGGACAGGGGGCGTACAGCCCCAGCATTTT. The full variable domain, in which reference TRBV2 and TRBJ1-5 provide the parts outside the CDR3, is EPEVTQTPSHQVTQMGQEVILRCVPISNHLYFYWYRQILGQKVEFLVSFYNNEISEKSEIFDDQFSVERPDGSNFTLKIRSTKLEDSAMYFCASSGTGGVQPQHFGDGTRLSIL.

This clonotype was seen many times. This sequence joins TRBV7-9 and TRBJ1-6; 9 nucleotides align to TRBD1. The germline CDR1 and CDR2 sequences are SEHNR and FQNEAQ (reference sequence). This CDR3 spans 14 amino acids. Here the CDR3 DNA reads TGTGCAGCTACAGGGGGCTCCAGGAATTCACCCCTCCACTTT. Its protein is CAATGGSRNSPLHF.

At least ten counts were recorded for this clonotype. V usage is TRBV19 and J usage is TRBJ1-2; D might be TRBD1 (6 bases). V was shortened by 4 bases and J by 3 bases, with 12 bases between the two germline ends. The CDR3 has 14 amino acids. The germline V gene has CDR1 LNHDA and CDR2 SQIVND (reference sequence). The CDR3 coding sequence is TGTGCCAGTAGTACCGAAACAGGGTACTATGGCTACACCTTC. Residues: CASSTETGYYGYTF.

This clonotype is judged medium-sized (0.01 to 0.1%). J is TRBJ2-3 and V is TRBV5-6; 9 bases map to TRBD2. CDR3 length: 15 amino acids. V lost 2 bases and J lost 0; bases outside the gene matches: 1. CDR1 and CDR2 from the germline V gene are SGHDT and YYEEEE. This chain's CDR3 is CASSFLAGSTDTQYF. In DNA, the CDR3 is TGTGCCAGCAGCTTTCTAGCGGGAAGCACAGATACGCAGTATTTT. Looking up the rest from reference TRBV5-6 and TRBJ2-3 gives the full variable domain: DAGVTQSPTHLIKTRGQQVTLRCSPKSGHDTVSWYQQALGQGPQFIFQYYEEEERQRGNFPDRFSGHQFPNYSSELNVNALLLGDSALYLCASSFLAGSTDTQYFGPGTRLTVL.

In this sample, this clonotype turned up once. The junction and the germline gene differ at one end; a read error may be behind it. The chain carries TRBV7-9 and TRBJ2-1, with D maybe TRBD1 (6 bases). CDR1 and CDR2 (germline): SEHNR, FQNEAQ (reference sequence). The CDR3 loop spans 17 amino acids. This CDR3 is CASSPFRTDRPFNERFF. The CDR3 coding sequence is TGTGCCAGCAGCCCCTTCAGGACGGACAGACCTTTCAATGAGCGGTTCTTC.

This clonotype was counted many times. The V call is TRBV9, the J call TRBJ1-4; D remains unclear. The CDR3 sequence is 15 residues long. Germline-derived CDR1 and CDR2 are SGDLS and YYNGEE. V dropped 3 bases and J dropped 0 bases, with 9 bases sitting between them. CDR3 region: CASSESGATNEKLFF. The DNA of the CDR3 is TGTGCCAGCAGCGAGTCTGGGGCAACTAATGAAAAACTGTTTTTT.

This clonotype was detected ten times or more. This sequence joins TRBV6-5 and TRBJ2-3; D unresolved. Germline-derived CDR1 and CDR2 are MNHEY and SVGAGI. This CDR3 comprises 12 residues. V dropped 2 bases and J dropped 2 bases, with 2 bases sitting between them. The chain's CDR3 is CASSYDTDTQYF. CDR3 sequence (DNA): TGTGCCAGCAGTTACGACACAGATACGCAGTATTTT.

This clonotype was counted many times. The gene calls are TRBV7-2 and TRBJ2-7; TRBD1 matches at 8 bases. The CDR3 contains 14 residues. Germline V gene lookup returns CDR1 SGHTA and CDR2 FQGNSA. The trim removed 4 bases at V and 5 bases at J, leaving 7 bases unmatched. The CDR3 loop reads CASSSARTGHEQYF. CDR3 sequence (DNA): TGTGCCAGCAGCTCGGCCCGGACAGGGCACGAGCAGTACTTC.

This clonotype was counted ten times or more. The V gene is TRBV24-1, the J gene TRBJ1-6; tentatively, D is TRBD1 (5 bases). There are 15 residues in the CDR3. With 4 bases removed from V and 7 bases from J, the gap between germline ends came to 13 bases. Germline lookup yields CDR1 KGHDR and CDR2 SFDVKD. The CDR3 DNA reads as TGTGCCACCAGTGACTCCAGGGTGTTGAATTCACCCCTCCACTTT. Translating gives CATSDSRVLNSPLHF.

This clonotype is a singleton in its sample. This chain uses TRBV6-4 with TRBJ2-3; D is possibly TRBD2 (6 bases). Germline loops: CDR1 MRHNA, CDR2 SNTAGT. Trimming took off 3 bases at V and 2 bases at J, with 18 bases between the two ends. This CDR3 comprises 17 residues. In nucleotides, the CDR3 is TGTGCCAGCAGTGAGGTTAACTGGCGGGGACTCACAGATACGCAGTATTTT. Its protein is CASSEVNWRGLTDTQYF.

A word on this clonotype: A much more abundant neighbour one base away suggests this may be a read error. Because it lacks the conserved phenylalanine or tryptophan at the end, this CDR3 is likely a read error. V gene TRBV10-3 combines with J gene TRBJ2-5; 8 positions match TRBD2. With V trimmed by 10 bases and J by 1 base, 2 bases remained unmatched. CDR1 is ENHRY and CDR2 is SYGVKD in the germline V gene. This CDR3 comprises 12 residues. The CDR3 bases are TGTGCCAGGCTAGCGGGCCAAGAGACCCAGTACTCC. This translates into CARLAGQETQYS.

This clonotype has a count of ten or more. The chain recombines TRBV5-1 with TRBJ2-7; perhaps D is TRBD1 or TRBD2 (5 bases each). Germline loops: CDR1 SGHRS, CDR2 YFSETQ. The CDR3 length is 14 residues. V gave up 2 bases and J gave up 0 bases, with 9 bases separating them. The chain's CDR3 is CASSFWGSSYEQYF. DNA for the CDR3: TGCGCCAGCAGCTTTTGGGGGAGCTCCTACGAGCAGTACTTC.

Concerning this clonotype itself: A read error is possible here, since a much larger clone lies one base away. The chain links TRBV28 to TRBJ2-7; D perhaps matches TRBD2 (6 bases). The CDR3 loop spans 13 amino acids. CDR1 and CDR2 from the germline V gene are MDHEN and SYDVKM. CDR3 in DNA: TGTGCCAGCTCGGAGGGGCCACTCTACGAGCAGCACTTC. Encoded protein: CASSEGPLYEQHF.